This T cell receptor (beta chain) was documented in a study of T cell responses to AZD1222 COVID-19 vaccine. Study summary: Second-dose schedules of about 4 or about 12 weeks were combined.

A note on this clone: Its antigen is unidentified.

The protocol was immunoSEQ multiplex PCR, while the TCRdb copy is restricted to in-frame clones and leaves out a portion. The table includes 100,000 to 150,000 clones, 80% to 90% detected once. Whole-study findings and limits: Nearly half of spike-specific TCRs reportedly target variant regions that are unmutated in the B.1.351 and B.1.1.7 variants. Spike-specific TCR breadth and depth were elevated following two AZD1222 doses. Recipients of AZD1222 seropositive at baseline numbered only 6 or 7.

The TCR originated in an adult in good health. Sequences were derived from peripheral blood, sampled on day 0 of AZD1222 vaccination.

CDR3 sequence reads: CASSPPGGLNTEAFF. In DNA form, the CDR3 reads TGTGCCAGCAGCCCGCCCGGGGGGCTGAACACTGAAGCTTTCTTT. The chain combines TRBV4-2 with TRBJ1-1; TRBD1 is a possible D gene (6 bases). The germline gives CDR1 LGHNA, CDR2 YNFKEQ. V lost 4 bases, J lost 0 bases, and 12 bases lay in between. The CDR3 covers 15 residues.